These 15 T cell receptor beta chains originate from one sample sequenced in a study of blood T cell dynamics during melanoma immunotherapy. Assay used: immunoSEQ multiplex PCR; TCRdb lists only in-frame clones, some missing. The table lists more than 10,000 clones, around four fifths of them singletons. Time point in this sample: pre-treatment baseline. The sample here was blood, taken from a patient treated with checkpoint blockade. Source of these receptors: a human donor with melanoma.

CDR3 protein: CASSVGDRASFYSNQPQHF. In DNA form, the CDR3 reads TGTGCCAGCAGCGTAGGGGACAGGGCTTCCTTTTATAGCAATCAGCCCCAGCATTTT. The V gene is TRBV9, the J gene TRBJ1-5; 9 nucleotides match TRBD1. The junction had 10 bases not matched to a gene; V was cut back by 0 bases and J by 0 bases. CDR3 length: 19 amino acids. The germline V gene has CDR1 SGDLS and CDR2 YYNGEE.

The V call is TRBV5-1, the J call TRBJ2-1; D remains ambiguous. CDR1 is SGHRS and CDR2 is YFSETQ in the germline V gene. V was pared by 0 bases and J by 6 bases, with 7 bases between. This CDR3 is 13 amino acids long. The chain's CDR3 is CASSLGLFNEQFF. The CDR3 nucleotides read TGCGCCAGCAGCTTGGGACTGTTCAATGAGCAGTTCTTC. Full variable domain (outside the CDR3, taken from reference TRBV5-1 and TRBJ2-1): KAGVTQTPRYLIKTRGQQVTLSCSPISGHRSVSWYQQTPGQGLQFLFEYFSETQRNKGNFPGRFSGRQFSNSRSEMNVSTLELGDSALYLCASSLGLFNEQFFGPGTRLTVL.

The chain couples TRBV6-1 to TRBJ1-2; D not resolved. This CDR3 contains 12 residues. V shed 1 base and J shed 4 bases, with 4 bases lying between them. Per the germline V gene, CDR1 is MNHNS and CDR2 is SASEGT. The DNA of the CDR3 is TGTGCCAGCAGTGAAGGACTCTATGGCTACACCTTC. Its protein product is CASSEGLYGYTF.

This chain connects TRBV11-1 to TRBJ1-6; D ambiguous. Germline CDR1 reads SGHAT; CDR2 reads FQDESV (reference sequence). V was pared by 1 base and J by 0 bases, with 4 bases between. The CDR3 totals 15 residues. CDR3 sequence: CASSLDFSYNSPLHF. Written as DNA, the CDR3 is TGTGCCAGCAGCTTAGACTTCTCCTATAATTCACCCCTCCACTTT.

The V call is TRBV2, the J call TRBJ1-1; D gene ambiguous. Germline CDR1 SNHLY, CDR2 FYNNEI. The CDR3 has 12 residues. The V and J ends lost 5 bases and 5 bases respectively, with 9 bases between them. The chain's CDR3 is CASSPLGTEAFF. DNA for the CDR3: TGTGCCAGCAGTCCTTTAGGGACTGAAGCTTTCTTT.

The table lists this clone with a count of one. The chain employs TRBV21-1 and TRBJ2-7. TRBV21-1 is classified as a pseudogene. The CDR3 contains 14 residues. In DNA, the CDR3 is TGTGCCAGCAGCATCTCAGGTGACTCTTTAAGGCAGTACTTC. Protein sequence: CASSISGDSLRQYF.

This chain links TRBV6-5 with TRBJ1-6, with no clear D. This CDR3 is 13 amino acids long. Trimming took 10 bases from V and 5 from J, leaving 12 bases between them. Germline CDR1 is MNHEY and CDR2 is SVGAGI. DNA for the CDR3: TGTGCCACCGACGGACCAAATAATTCACCCCTCCACTTT. Amino acid sequence: CATDGPNNSPLHF.

The V and J genes are TRBV4-1 and TRBJ1-6, with D possibly being TRBD1 (5 bases). There are 18 residues in the CDR3. V lost 0 bases to trimming and J lost 0 bases, with 12 bases between them. Per the germline V gene, CDR1 is MGHRA and CDR2 is YSYEKL. CDR3 residues: CASSQEEGLSSYNSPLHF. In DNA form, the CDR3 reads TGCGCCAGCAGCCAAGAGGAGGGGTTAAGCTCCTATAATTCACCCCTCCACTTT.

The chain couples TRBV6-5 to TRBJ2-1, with 9 nucleotides matching TRBD1. Germline CDR1 is MNHEY and CDR2 is SVGAGI. The CDR3 has 14 residues. Trimming took 6 bases from V and 8 from J; bases not matched to a gene: 8. CDR3 sequence: CASRGDRVVDEQFF. CDR3 coding DNA: TGTGCCAGCAGAGGGGACAGGGTGGTGGATGAGCAGTTCTTC.

In DNA, the CDR3 is TGTGCCAGCAGCTTGGACAGGGGGGATGGCTACACCTTC. It is translated as CASSLDRGDGYTF. The V gene is TRBV7-2, the J gene TRBJ1-2; TRBD1 matches at 10 bases. J lost 6 bases, V lost 3 bases, and 1 base had no gene match. CDR3 length equals 13 residues. Germline V gene lookup returns CDR1 SGHTA and CDR2 FQGNSA.

The chain carries TRBV6-5 and TRBJ1-5; no firm D call. The V gene's germline CDR1 is MNHEY and CDR2 SVGAGI. The CDR3 contains 14 residues. V gave up 0 bases and J gave up 0 bases, with 3 bases separating them. The CDR3 DNA reads as TGTGCCAGCAGTTACTCGACTAGCAATCAGCCCCAGCATTTT. The encoded protein is CASSYSTSNQPQHF.

The rearrangement uses TRBV30 and TRBJ2-5; D remains unclear. Matching the DNA end better, TRBJ2-7 makes the J call doubtful. The CDR3 extends over 12 amino acids. Germline V gene data show CDR1 as GTSNPN and CDR2 as SVGIG (reference sequence). The CDR3 region has the DNA TGTGCCTGGAGTGTACAGCGTTACGAGCAGTACTTC. This gives the protein CAWSVQRYEQYF.

CDR3 sequence (DNA): TGTGCCAGCAGTGCCGGAGCCTACGAGCAGTACTTC. Its protein product is CASSAGAYEQYF. The chain employs TRBV2 and TRBJ2-7; D not certain. Germline loops: CDR1 SNHLY, CDR2 FYNNEI. The CDR3 length is 12 residues. V lost 4 bases to trimming and J lost 2 bases, with 6 bases between them.

The V gene is TRBV5-1, the J gene TRBJ1-4; D remains ambiguous. CDR3 length equals 14 residues. Germline lookup yields CDR1 SGHRS and CDR2 YFSETQ. V lost 0 bases to trimming and J lost 6 bases, with 9 bases between them. CDR3 DNA: TGCGCCAGCAGCTTGGCCGGAGGGTATGAAAAACTGTTTTTT. Its translation: CASSLAGGYEKLFF.

The chain carries TRBV5-1 and TRBJ2-5; 15 nucleotides agree with TRBD2. The germline V gene has CDR1 SGHRS and CDR2 YFSETQ. The CDR3 spans 17 residues. With 3 bases clipped from V and 5 bases from J, the junction kept 8 bases outside the gene matches. The CDR3 here is CASSSGLAGGLGETQYF. CDR3 coding DNA: TGCGCCAGCAGCTCGGGACTAGCGGGGGGCCTGGGGGAGACCCAGTACTTC.